The entry that follows covers one T cell receptor (beta chain) sequence. Antigen: not known. The read ends 3 residues before the CDR3 terminus; that terminus is restored from the germline J gene. Unmatched junction bases numbered 4, after V lost 4 bases and J lost 6 bases. The germline gives CDR1 SGHDT, CDR2 YYEEEE. The length of the CDR3 is 14 residues. The data were taken from a study of T cells in women clearing cervical HPV infection. Only in-frame clones appear in the TCRdb table, and some are missing; sequencing was by immunoSEQ multiplex PCR. In total, the table holds 25,000 to 35,000 clones. General observations from the study: Repertoire richness, not evenness, was significantly elevated in CIN3+ cases versus controls. A classifier using richness and V gene abundances reached an AUC of around 0.83.

The sample taken for sequencing was blood buffy coat. The chain joins TRBV5-6 to TRBJ2-1; 10 positions agree with TRBD2. This TCR was recovered from a woman aged 18 to 75 with a cervical HPV16 infection that either progressed to CIN3+ or cleared (not recorded which). The CDR3 reads CASSRLAGVNEQFF. CDR3 bases read: TGTGCCAGCAGCCGCCTAGCGGGAGTCAATGAG.